The rows below give T cell receptor beta chains drawn from one sample of a study of blood T cell repertoires in COVID-19. Only in-frame clones appear in the TCRdb table, and some are missing; sequencing was by immunoSEQ multiplex PCR. There are roughly 190,000 clones in the sample; 60% to 85% occur only once, and more than 6.5% lies in the top ten. The specimen was peripheral blood. Receptor source: a woman aged 45-65 years with active or convalescent COVID-19. Each CDR3 is given with its conserved first and last residue. A D gene is named only where the DNA matches it firmly. Not every row has a clone size; where given, it reads once, few, many or a size class.

NA,TRBV9,NA,TRBJ1-1,14,CASSFDRTTTEAFF,TGTGCCAGCAGCTTCGACAGGACCACCACTGAAGCTTTCTTT
NA,TRBV12-5,NA,TRBJ2-1,12,CASARFDNEQFF,TGTGCTAGTGCCAGGTTTGACAATGAGCAGTTCTTC
NA,TRBV7-2,NA,TRBJ1-2,13,CASSLLGAGGYTF,TGTGCCAGCAGCTTACTAGGGGCTGGCGGCTACACCTTC
NA,TRBV2,TRBD2,TRBJ2-3,15,CASSRTSGEADTQYF,TGTGCCAGCAGCAGGACTAGCGGGGAGGCAGATACGCAGTATTTT
few,TRBV5-6,NA,TRBJ2-6,17,CASSLLQIRSGANVLTF,TGTGCCAGCAGCTTGTTACAGATCCGCTCTGGGGCCAACGTCCTGACTTTC
NA,TRBV29-1,NA,TRBJ1-2,11,CSVDSVYGYTF,TGCAGCGTTGATTCGGTCTATGGCTACACCTTC
NA,TRBV19,TRBD2,TRBJ2-1,16,CASSTYGLAEVNEQFF,TGTGCCAGTAGTACCTATGGACTAGCGGAGGTCAATGAGCAGTTCTTC
NA,TRBV29-1,TRBD1,TRBJ2-5,15,CSSRPAGQGVETQYF,TGCAGCTCAAGACCTGCGGGACAGGGGGTGGAGACCCAGTACTTC
once,TRBV5-5,NA,TRBJ1-4,14,CASSLSSTNEKLFF,TGTGCCAGCAGCTTATCTTCAACTAATGAAAAACTGTTTTTT
NA,TRBV6-2/TRBV6-3,TRBD1,TRBJ1-2,17,CASSPHPRTGGSYGYTF,TGTGCCAGCAGTCCCCACCCCCGGACAGGGGGATCCTATGGCTACACCTTC
NA,TRBV30,TRBD1,TRBJ2-3,14,CAWRTGWNTDTQYF,TGTGCCTGGCGGACAGGATGGAACACAGATACGCAGTATTTT
NA,TRBV30,NA,TRBJ1-5,15,CAWSLAEGGNQPQHF,TGTGCCTGGAGTCTAGCGGAGGGGGGAAATCAGCCCCAGCATTTT
NA,TRBV3-1/TRBV3-2,NA,TRBJ2-7,15,CASSQEGGRSYEQYF,TGTGCCAGCAGCCAAGAAGGGGGACGCTCCTACGAGCAGTACTTC
NA,TRBV6-5,NA,TRBJ2-3,16,CASSYGRTASTDTQYF,TGTGCCAGCAGTTACGGAAGGACAGCTAGCACAGATACGCAGTATTTT
NA,TRBV28,NA,TRBJ1-2,15,CASSSPAGVNYGYTF,TGTGCCAGCAGTTCCCCGGCCGGGGTTAACTATGGCTACACCTTC
NA,TRBV6-5,NA,TRBJ1-1,13,CASSRGRGTEAFF,TGTGCCAGCAGTAGGGGGAGAGGGACTGAAGCTTTCTTT
NA,TRBV5-6,TRBD1,TRBJ1-2,15,CASSGTGEVVYGYTF,TGTGCCAGCAGCGGGACAGGGGAAGTAGTGTATGGCTACACCTTC